Below, 17 T cell receptor beta chains from the same sample are listed, as sequenced in a study of breast tumors, draining lymph nodes, adjacent tissues. Using its own MiXCR run on the multiplex PCR reads, TCRdb lists one record per CDR3 protein. In the table there are 30,000 to 40,000 distinct CDR3 sequences, just over 35% of which are singletons. The sequenced sample consisted of breast tumor tissue. These receptors originate from a female donor with breast cancer. Some clones in this sample may be carry-over from other donors' samples.

This clonotype was counted at least ten times. The rearrangement joins TRBV6-5 to TRBJ2-7, with unresolved D. The germline V and J ends were trimmed by 4 bases and 4 bases, with 11 bases remaining between them. Germline CDR1 reads MNHEY; CDR2 reads SVGAGI. The CDR3 has 13 residues. CDR3 sequence reads: CASSSAPPYEQYF. DNA of the CDR3: TGTGCCAGCAGTTCTGCCCCACCTTACGAGCAGTACTTC.

Remarks on this clonotype: This may be a read error, as it is one base from a much larger clone. The chain has TRBV20-1 and TRBJ2-1; 16 bases agree with TRBD2. CDR1 is DFQATT and CDR2 is SNEGSKA in the germline V gene (reference sequence). The J segment lost 2 bases and the V segment lost 6 bases, leaving 7 bases of the junction unmatched. The CDR3 extends over 17 amino acids. Written as DNA, the CDR3 is TGCAGTGCAACGGGACTAGCGGGAGGGCCCCCCTACAATGAGCAGTTCTTC. Protein: CSATGLAGGPPYNEQFF.

This clonotype appeared a few times. The rearrangement links TRBV19 to TRBJ2-2, with D maybe TRBD1 (7 bases). CDR1 is LNHDA and CDR2 is SQIVND in the germline V gene (reference sequence). This CDR3 region has 16 residues. The V and J ends lost 3 bases and 1 base respectively, with 12 bases between them. The CDR3 region is CASSIRQGGNTGELFF. CDR3 nucleotides: TGTGCCAGTAGTATCCGGCAGGGGGGGAACACCGGGGAGCTGTTTTTT.

This clonotype was found many times. V is TRBV5-6 and J is TRBJ2-7, with D hard to call. V lost 1 base, J lost 2 bases, and 10 bases lay in between. Germline V gene sequence: CDR1 SGHDT, CDR2 YYEEEE. The CDR3 contains 14 residues. The CDR3 region has the DNA TGTGCCAGCAGCTTGTTACACAGCACCTACGAGCAGTACTTC. Residues: CASSLLHSTYEQYF.

This rearrangement joins TRBV30 to TRBJ2-7, with 7 bases lining up with TRBD2. The CDR3 has 13 amino acids. Germline CDR1 and CDR2: GTSNPN and SVGIG (reference sequence). V was pared by 7 bases and J by 5 bases, with 11 bases of the junction left unmatched. Here the CDR3 DNA reads TGTGCCTTCCTCCGGGACGGGAGGCACGAGCAGTACTTC. Protein: CAFLRDGRHEQYF.

This clonotype came up many times. The rearrangement joins TRBV5-1 to TRBJ2-5; 10 bases are a match to TRBD2. J was trimmed by 5 bases and V by 0 bases; bases with no gene match: 16. CDR3 length: 19 residues. Germline values: CDR1 SGHRS, CDR2 YFSETQ. The CDR3 here is CASSLGFRTSGPEGETQYF. CDR3 bases: TGCGCCAGCAGCTTGGGTTTTCGGACTAGCGGCCCAGAGGGGGAGACCCAGTACTTC.

This clonotype was seen at least ten times. This chain links TRBV10-2 with TRBJ2-5; TRBD2 might be the D (7 bases). The germline gives CDR1 WSHSY, CDR2 SAAADI. Trimming pared 3 bases from V and 5 bases from J, leaving 16 bases between. The CDR3 length is 15 residues. CDR3 coding DNA: TGCGCCAGCAGTGATAGGGGGGAGGGCCGGGAGACCCAGTACTTC. Its protein product is CASSDRGEGRETQYF.

Turning to this clonotype: A read error may be the cause here, since a much bigger clone is one base away. Because it lacks the conserved phenylalanine or tryptophan at the end, this CDR3 is likely a read error. This chain links TRBV2 with TRBJ2-7; D possibly corresponds to TRBD1 (6 bases). The CDR3 length is 12 residues. Germline CDR1 reads SNHLY; CDR2 reads FYNNEI. Trimming removed 4 bases from V and 7 bases from J, with 11 bases in between. In DNA form, the CDR3 reads TGTGCCAGCAGTGGTCTCGGGACAGAGCAGTACTAC. Protein product: CASSGLGTEQYY.

This rearrangement joins TRBV29-1 to TRBJ2-7, with 14 bases identical to TRBD2. The CDR3 runs 12 residues. Germline V gene data show CDR1 as SQVTM and CDR2 as ANQGSEA. J lost 9 bases, V lost 7 bases, and 5 bases had no gene match. CDR3 coding DNA: TGCAGCGGCGGACTAGCGGGAGGAAGGCAGTACTTC. This translates into CSGGLAGGRQYF.

This clonotype came up many times. This chain connects TRBV4-3 to TRBJ2-7; perhaps TRBD2 as D (6 bases). V lost 1 base and J 4 bases, leaving 17 bases between the germline ends. CDR1 LGHNA and CDR2 YSLEER come from the germline V gene. The CDR3 is made up of 16 amino acids. The CDR3 reads CASSQAAGPKAYEQYF. CDR3 nucleotide sequence: TGCGCCAGCAGCCAAGCCGCGGGACCCAAGGCTTACGAGCAGTACTTC.

This clonotype was seen repeatedly, ten times or more. The chain is built from TRBV10-2 and TRBJ2-5; possible D gene TRBD1, 7 bases. This CDR3 is built from 14 residues. The germline CDR1 and CDR2 sequences are WSHSY and SAAADI. V was pared by 3 bases and J by 5 bases, with 13 bases between. This CDR3 is CASSEGGGRETQYF. The CDR3 DNA follows: TGCGCCAGCAGTGAAGGAGGGGGCCGCGAGACCCAGTACTTC.

The table lists this clonotype with many counts. The rearrangement uses TRBV19 and TRBJ1-2; D might be TRBD1 (5 bases). With 7 bases removed from V and 2 bases from J, the gap between germline ends came to 14 bases. The CDR3 sequence is 14 residues long. CDR1 is LNHDA, CDR2 SQIVND, per germline (reference sequence). The CDR3 bases are TGTGCCAGTACCCCTGGCAGGGCCAACTATGGCTACACCTTC. Residues: CASTPGRANYGYTF.

This clonotype has ten or more counts. The chain joins TRBV6-5 to TRBJ1-3; D not resolved. With 0 bases removed from V and 0 bases from J, the gap between germline ends came to 9 bases. Germline V gene sequence: CDR1 MNHEY, CDR2 SVGAGI. The length of the CDR3 is 16 residues. CDR3 nucleotide sequence: TGTGCCAGCAGTTACTCGCGGCCCACCTCTGGAAACACCATATATTTT. Amino acid sequence: CASSYSRPTSGNTIYF.

This clonotype has a count of ten or more. This sequence joins TRBV7-2 and TRBJ2-1; no definite D call. Germline V lookup: CDR1 SGHTA, CDR2 FQGNSA. Trimming removed 2 bases at V and 0 bases at J, with 8 bases between. The length of the CDR3 is 15 residues. CDR3 protein: CASSLSRSSYNEQFF. CDR3 in DNA: TGTGCCAGCAGCTTATCAAGGAGCTCCTACAATGAGCAGTTCTTC.

Comments on this clonotype: Germline and junction disagree at one end, which may indicate a read error. The chain uses TRBV11-2 and TRBJ2-4, with D perhaps assigned TRBD1 or TRBD2 (5 bases each). The V gene's germline CDR1 is SGHAT and CDR2 FQNNGV. The CDR3 is made up of 17 amino acids. The DNA for the CDR3 is TGTGCCGGCACCTTTAGGGCGGACAACCTAGCCAAAGACATTCAGTACTTC. It specifies CAGTFRADNLAKDIQYF.

This clonotype was picked up a small number of times. V usage is TRBV7-9 and J usage is TRBJ1-4, with D unclear. Per the germline V gene, CDR1 is SEHNR and CDR2 is FQNEAQ (reference sequence). V shed 5 bases and J shed 0 bases, with 7 bases lying between them. There are 14 residues in the CDR3. The CDR3 protein is CASSPPATNEKLFF. CDR3 DNA: TGTGCCAGCAGCCCGCCGGCAACTAATGAAAAACTGTTTTTT.

This clonotype was counted many times. The gene calls are TRBV6-5 and TRBJ2-6; 11 nucleotides line up with TRBD1. The CDR3 has 16 amino acids. The V and J ends lost 6 bases and 0 bases, in that order; junction bases with no gene match: 1. Germline loops: CDR1 MNHEY, CDR2 SVGAGI. CDR3 sequence (DNA): TGTGCCAGCAGCGGGACAGGGGGCTCTGGGGCCAACGTCCTGACTTTC. It is translated as CASSGTGGSGANVLTF.